These T cell receptor beta chains were read from a single sample in a study of blood T cell repertoires in COVID-19. Assay: immunoSEQ multiplex PCR; the TCRdb copy retains only in-frame clones and omits some. Counted here are some 200,000 clones, about 86% occurring once; the ten biggest clones make up around 7%. Sequences were obtained from PBMCs or T cells enriched from blood (not recorded which). The receptors originated from a man aged 40-49 years who had recovered from COVID-19. CDR3s include the opening cysteine and the closing phenylalanine or tryptophan. The D gene is left open where the match is weak. Size tells how often a clone was seen (once, few, many) or the class of an expanded clone, and some rows leave it out.

d_call	v_call	clone_size	j_call	cdr3_length	cdr3_aa	cdr3_nt
NA	TRBV20-1	NA	TRBJ2-7	10	CSATRDEQYF	TGCAGTGCTACCCGTGACGAGCAGTACTTC
NA	TRBV5-4	NA	TRBJ1-2	14	CASSLGQANYGYTF	TGTGCCAGCAGCTTGGGACAAGCTAACTATGGCTACACCTTC
NA	TRBV9	NA	TRBJ2-5	13	CASSSQNRETQYF	TGTGCCAGCAGCTCACAGAACCGGGAGACCCAGTACTTC
NA	TRBV11-2	NA	TRBJ1-1	13	CASGMDRNTEAFF	TGTGCCAGCGGAATGGACAGGAACACTGAAGCTTTCTTT
TRBD1	TRBV6-5	few	TRBJ1-2	14	CASRGGTGGFGYTF	TGTGCCAGCAGGGGCGGGACAGGGGGATTTGGCTACACCTTC
NA	TRBV5-1	once	TRBJ2-5	13	CASSSGVKETQYF	TGCGCCAGCAGTTCAGGGGTCAAGGAGACCCAGTACTTC
TRBD1	TRBV7-9	NA	TRBJ1-1	16	CASSLDQGQGNTEAFF	TGTGCCAGCAGCTTAGATCAGGGACAGGGGAACACTGAAGCTTTCTTT
TRBD1	TRBV28	NA	TRBJ1-2	16	CASSPVRQGARYGYTF	TGTGCCAGCAGTCCTGTTAGACAGGGGGCCCGTTATGGCTACACCTTC
NA	TRBV6-6	NA	TRBJ1-1	15	CASSPKQGGITEAFF	TGTGCCAGCAGCCCGAAACAGGGCGGAATCACTGAAGCTTTCTTT
NA	TRBV7-9	NA	TRBJ2-7	15	CASSLRRGIDDEQYF	TGTGCCAGCAGCTTAAGGAGGGGTATTGATGACGAGCAGTACTTC
NA	TRBV6-2/TRBV6-3	NA	TRBJ2-3	14	CASSYSTSTDTQYF	TGTGCCAGCAGTTACTCGACTAGCACAGATACGCAGTATTTT
TRBD1	TRBV28	few	TRBJ2-2	16	CASSAYRGRNTGELFF	TGTGCCAGCAGCGCATACAGGGGACGAAACACCGGGGAGCTGTTTTTT
NA	TRBV30	few	TRBJ1-5	14	CAWSARGTRQPQHF	TGTGCCTGGAGTGCCCGCGGGACTAGGCAGCCCCAGCATTTT
NA	TRBV18	NA	TRBJ2-5	13	CASSPFPQETQYF	TGTGCCAGCTCACCATTTCCACAAGAGACCCAGTACTTC
NA	TRBV18	NA	TRBJ1-3	13	CATAGQGGNTIYF	TGTGCCACCGCAGGGCAAGGTGGAAACACCATATATTTT
TRBD2	TRBV5-4	NA	TRBJ2-3	16	CASSLEGGGGADTQYF	TGTGCCAGCAGCTTGGAAGGCGGCGGGGGAGCAGATACGCAGTATTTT
NA	TRBV19	few	TRBJ1-1	12	CASSNRNTEAFF	TGTGCCAGTAGTAACAGGAACACTGAAGCTTTCTTT
TRBD1	TRBV27	NA	TRBJ1-1	16	CASSLGQGQVVTEAFF	TGTGCCAGCAGTTTAGGACAGGGGCAGGTAGTCACTGAAGCTTTCTTT
NA	TRBV7-9	once	TRBJ1-1	14	CASSPGQSNTEAFF	TGTGCCAGCAGCCCAGGACAGTCGAACACTGAAGCTTTCTTT
NA	TRBV30	NA	TRBJ1-1	14	CAWSQPTGWAEAFF	TGTGCCTGGAGCCAACCGACAGGCTGGGCTGAAGCTTTCTTT